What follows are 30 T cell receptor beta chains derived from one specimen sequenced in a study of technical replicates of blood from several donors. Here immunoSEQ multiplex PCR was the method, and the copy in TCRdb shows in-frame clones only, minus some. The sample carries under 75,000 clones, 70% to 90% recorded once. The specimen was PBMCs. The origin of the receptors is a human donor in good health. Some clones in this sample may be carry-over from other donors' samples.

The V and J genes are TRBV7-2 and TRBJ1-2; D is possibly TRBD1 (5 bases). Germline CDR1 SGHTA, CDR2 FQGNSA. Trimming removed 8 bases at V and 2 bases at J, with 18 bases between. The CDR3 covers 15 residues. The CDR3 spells CASRLVGGENYGYTF. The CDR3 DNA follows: TGTGCCAGCCGGTTAGTTGGGGGGGAGAACTATGGCTACACCTTC.

The CDR3 is CASSKGLADSTDTQYF. The DNA for the CDR3 is TGTGCCAGCAGCAAGGGACTAGCGGACAGCACAGATACGCAGTATTTT. The chain recombines TRBV21-1 with TRBJ2-3; the table's D call, TRBD2, has no DNA check behind it. TRBV21-1 is tagged as a pseudogene. The CDR3 is made up of 16 amino acids.

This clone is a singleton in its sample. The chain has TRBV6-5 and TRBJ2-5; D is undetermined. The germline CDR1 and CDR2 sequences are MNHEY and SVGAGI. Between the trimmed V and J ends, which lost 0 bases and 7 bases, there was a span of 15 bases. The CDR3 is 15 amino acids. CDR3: CASSYSNGFSGTQYF. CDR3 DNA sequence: TGTGCCAGCAGTTACTCGAATGGCTTCTCGGGGACCCAGTACTTC.

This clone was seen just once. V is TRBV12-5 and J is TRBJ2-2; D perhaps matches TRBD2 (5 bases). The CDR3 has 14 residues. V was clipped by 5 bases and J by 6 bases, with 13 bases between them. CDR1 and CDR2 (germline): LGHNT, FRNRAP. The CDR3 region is CASGGRRYSGELFF. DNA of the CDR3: TGTGCTAGTGGTGGGAGACGGTATTCCGGGGAGCTGTTTTTT.

CDR3: CASSWTSGGSGELFF. In DNA form, the CDR3 reads TGTGCCAGCAGTTGGACTAGCGGGGGATCCGGGGAGCTGTTTTTT. The gene calls are TRBV6-1 and TRBJ2-2; TRBD2 matches 13 bases. The germline V gene encodes CDR1 MNHNS and CDR2 SASEGT. The CDR3 spans 15 residues. V lost 5 bases and J lost 6; bases outside the gene matches: 3.

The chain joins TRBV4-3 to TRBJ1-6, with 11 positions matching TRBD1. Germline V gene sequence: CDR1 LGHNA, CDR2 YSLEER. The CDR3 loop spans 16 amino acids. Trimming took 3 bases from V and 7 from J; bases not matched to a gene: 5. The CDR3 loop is CASSHGQGAINSPLHF. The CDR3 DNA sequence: TGCGCCAGCAGCCACGGACAGGGGGCGATAAATTCACCCCTCCACTTT.

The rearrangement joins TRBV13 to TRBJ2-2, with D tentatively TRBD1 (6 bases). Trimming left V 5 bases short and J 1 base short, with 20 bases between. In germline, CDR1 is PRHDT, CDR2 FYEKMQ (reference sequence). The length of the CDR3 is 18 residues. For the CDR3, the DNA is TGTGCCAGCAGCCCCCTTAGCAGGGGCTCGGGGAACACCGGGGAGCTGTTTTTT. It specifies CASSPLSRGSGNTGELFF.

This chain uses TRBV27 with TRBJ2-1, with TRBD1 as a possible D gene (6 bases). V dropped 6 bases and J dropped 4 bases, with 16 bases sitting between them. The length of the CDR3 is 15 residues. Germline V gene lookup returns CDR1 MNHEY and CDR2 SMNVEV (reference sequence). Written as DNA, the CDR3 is TGTGCCAGCAGATCCGACAGGCTGAAGTACAATGAGCAGTTCTTC. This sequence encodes CASRSDRLKYNEQFF.

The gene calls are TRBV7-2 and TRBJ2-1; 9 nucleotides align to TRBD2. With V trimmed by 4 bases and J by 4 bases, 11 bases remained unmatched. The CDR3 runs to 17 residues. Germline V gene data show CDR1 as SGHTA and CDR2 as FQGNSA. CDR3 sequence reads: CASSWLRGTSRYNEQFF. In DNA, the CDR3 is TGTGCCAGCAGCTGGCTGAGGGGGACTAGCAGATACAATGAGCAGTTCTTC.

The CDR3 protein is CASSQASGQARGFF. The CDR3, as DNA: TGCGCCAGCAGCCAAGCCTCAGGACAGGCCCGGGGTTTCTTT. The rearrangement uses TRBV4-1 and TRBJ1-1, with 7 nucleotides matching TRBD1. This CDR3 comprises 14 residues. CDR1 and CDR2 (germline): MGHRA, YSYEKL. J was trimmed by 13 bases and V by 1 base; bases with no gene match: 12.

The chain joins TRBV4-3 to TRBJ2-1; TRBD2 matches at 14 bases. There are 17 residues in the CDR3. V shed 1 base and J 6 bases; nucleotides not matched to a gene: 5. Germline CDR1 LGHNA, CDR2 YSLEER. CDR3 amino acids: CASSQVGTSGRSNEQFF. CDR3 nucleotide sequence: TGCGCCAGCAGCCAAGTTGGGACTAGCGGGAGAAGCAATGAGCAGTTCTTC.

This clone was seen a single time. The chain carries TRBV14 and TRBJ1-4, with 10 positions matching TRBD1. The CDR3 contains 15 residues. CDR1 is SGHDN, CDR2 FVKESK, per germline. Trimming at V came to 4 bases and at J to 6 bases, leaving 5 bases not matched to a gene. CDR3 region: CASSPWTGGDEKLFF. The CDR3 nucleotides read TGTGCCAGCAGCCCTTGGACAGGGGGGGATGAAAAACTGTTTTTT. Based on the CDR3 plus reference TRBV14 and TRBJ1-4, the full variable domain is EAGVTQFPSHSVIEKGQTVTLRCDPISGHDNLYWYRRVMGKEIKFLLHFVKESKQDESGMPNNRFLAERTGGTYSTLKVQPAELEDSGVYFCASSPWTGGDEKLFFGSGTQLSVL.

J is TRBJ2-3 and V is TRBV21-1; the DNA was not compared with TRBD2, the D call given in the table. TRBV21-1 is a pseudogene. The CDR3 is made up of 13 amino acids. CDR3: CASETSGTDTQYF. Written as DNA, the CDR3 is TGTGCCAGCGAAACTAGCGGCACAGATACGCAGTATTTT.

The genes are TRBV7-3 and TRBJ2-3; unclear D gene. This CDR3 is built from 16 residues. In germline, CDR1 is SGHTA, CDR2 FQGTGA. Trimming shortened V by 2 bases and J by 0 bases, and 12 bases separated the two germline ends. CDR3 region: CASSLGQIPSTDTQYF. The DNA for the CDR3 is TGTGCCAGCAGCTTAGGGCAAATCCCCAGCACAGATACGCAGTATTTT.

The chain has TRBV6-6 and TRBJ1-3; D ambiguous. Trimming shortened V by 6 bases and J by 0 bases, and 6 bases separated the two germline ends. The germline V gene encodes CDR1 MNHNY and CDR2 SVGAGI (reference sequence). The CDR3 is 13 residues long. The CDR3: CASRILSGNTIYF. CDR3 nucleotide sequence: TGTGCCAGCAGAATCCTCTCTGGAAACACCATATATTTT.

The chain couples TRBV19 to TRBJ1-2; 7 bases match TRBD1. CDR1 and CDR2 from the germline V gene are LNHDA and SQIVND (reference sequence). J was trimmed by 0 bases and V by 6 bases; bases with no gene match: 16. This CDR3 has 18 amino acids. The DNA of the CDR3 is TGTGCCAGTAGCCAACAGGGGTCATGGGTTGGATCTAACTATGGCTACACCTTC. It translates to CASSQQGSWVGSNYGYTF.

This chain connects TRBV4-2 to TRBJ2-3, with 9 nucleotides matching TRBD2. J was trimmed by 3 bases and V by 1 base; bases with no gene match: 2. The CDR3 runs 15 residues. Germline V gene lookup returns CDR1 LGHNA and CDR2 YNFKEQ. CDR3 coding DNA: TGTGCCAGCAGCCAAGGCGGACTAGCGACAGATACGCAGTATTTT. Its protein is CASSQGGLATDTQYF.

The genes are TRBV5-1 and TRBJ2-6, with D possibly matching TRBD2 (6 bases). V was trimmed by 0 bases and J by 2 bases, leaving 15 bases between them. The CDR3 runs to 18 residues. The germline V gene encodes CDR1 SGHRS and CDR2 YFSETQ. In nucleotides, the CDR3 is TGCGCCAGCAGCTTGGATCACGGGGGTATGGCTGGGGCCAACGTCCTGACTTTC. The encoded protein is CASSLDHGGMAGANVLTF. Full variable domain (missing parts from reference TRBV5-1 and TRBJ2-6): KAGVTQTPRYLIKTRGQQVTLSCSPISGHRSVSWYQQTPGQGLQFLFEYFSETQRNKGNFPGRFSGRQFSNSRSEMNVSTLELGDSALYLCASSLDHGGMAGANVLTFGAGSRLTVL.

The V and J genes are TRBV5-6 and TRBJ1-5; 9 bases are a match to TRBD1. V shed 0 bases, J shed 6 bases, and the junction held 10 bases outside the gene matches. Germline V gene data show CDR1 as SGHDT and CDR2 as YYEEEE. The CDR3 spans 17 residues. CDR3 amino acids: CASSLGSLTGGVQPQHF. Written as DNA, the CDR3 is TGTGCCAGCAGCTTGGGTAGCCTTACAGGGGGCGTTCAGCCCCAGCATTTT.

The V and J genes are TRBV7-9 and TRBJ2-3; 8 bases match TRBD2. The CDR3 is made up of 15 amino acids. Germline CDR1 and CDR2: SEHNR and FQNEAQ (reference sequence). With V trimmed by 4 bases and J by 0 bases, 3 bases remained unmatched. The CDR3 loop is CASSSSSGSTDTQYF. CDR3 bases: TGTGCCAGCAGCTCATCTAGCGGGAGCACAGATACGCAGTATTTT.

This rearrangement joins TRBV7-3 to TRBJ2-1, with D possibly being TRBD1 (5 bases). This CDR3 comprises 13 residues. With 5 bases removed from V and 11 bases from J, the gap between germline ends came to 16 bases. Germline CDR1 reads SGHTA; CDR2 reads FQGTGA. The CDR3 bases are TGTGCCAGCAGCCCCTCCAGGGAAGCCCAGCAGTTCTTC. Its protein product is CASSPSREAQQFF.

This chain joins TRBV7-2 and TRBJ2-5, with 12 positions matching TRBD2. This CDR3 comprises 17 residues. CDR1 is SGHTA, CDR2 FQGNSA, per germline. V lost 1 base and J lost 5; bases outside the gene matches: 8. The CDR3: CASSLGLAGGPSETQYF. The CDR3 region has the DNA TGTGCCAGCAGCTTAGGCCTAGCGGGGGGGCCATCGGAGACCCAGTACTTC.

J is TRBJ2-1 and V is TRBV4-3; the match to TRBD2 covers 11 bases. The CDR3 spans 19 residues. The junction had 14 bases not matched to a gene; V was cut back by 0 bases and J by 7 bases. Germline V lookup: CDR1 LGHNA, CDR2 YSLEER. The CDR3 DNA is TGCGCCAGCAGCCAAGATGGGTGGATAGCGGGAGGGCCGGGGAATGAGCAGTTCTTC. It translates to CASSQDGWIAGGPGNEQFF.

The CDR3 loop is CASSVLVSGYGYTF. The CDR3 nucleotides read TGCGCCAGCAGTGTCTTAGTGTCAGGCTATGGCTACACCTTC. The rearrangement uses TRBV10-1 and TRBJ1-2; D call uncertain. The CDR3 length is 14 residues. In germline, CDR1 is WNHNN, CDR2 SYGVQD (reference sequence). Trimming cost V 4 bases and J 4 bases, with 13 bases left between them.

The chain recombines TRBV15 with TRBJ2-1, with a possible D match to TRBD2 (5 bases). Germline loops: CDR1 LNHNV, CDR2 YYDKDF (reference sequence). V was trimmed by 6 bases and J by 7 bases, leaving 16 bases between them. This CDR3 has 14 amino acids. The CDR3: CATRRRGTPNEQFF. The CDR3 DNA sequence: TGTGCCACCAGGCGACGGGGTACTCCAAATGAGCAGTTCTTC.

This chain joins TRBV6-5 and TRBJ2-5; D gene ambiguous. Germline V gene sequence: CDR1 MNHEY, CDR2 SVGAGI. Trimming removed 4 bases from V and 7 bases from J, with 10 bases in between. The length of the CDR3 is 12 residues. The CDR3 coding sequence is TGTGCCAGCAGTTCCGCCACTGGGACCCAGTACTTC. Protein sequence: CASSSATGTQYF.

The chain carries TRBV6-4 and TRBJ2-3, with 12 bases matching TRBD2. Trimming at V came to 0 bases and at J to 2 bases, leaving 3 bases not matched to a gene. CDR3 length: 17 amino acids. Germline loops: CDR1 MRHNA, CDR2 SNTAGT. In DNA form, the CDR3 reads TGTGCCAGCAGTGACTCAGCTAGCGGGGGGGTCACAGATACGCAGTATTTT. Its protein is CASSDSASGGVTDTQYF.

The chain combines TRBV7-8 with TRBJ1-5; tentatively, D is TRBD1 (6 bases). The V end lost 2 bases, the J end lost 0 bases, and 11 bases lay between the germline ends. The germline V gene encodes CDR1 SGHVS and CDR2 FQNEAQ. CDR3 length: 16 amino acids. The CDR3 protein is CASSLMGASSNQPQHF. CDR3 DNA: TGTGCCAGCAGCTTAATGGGGGCTTCTAGCAATCAGCCCCAGCATTTT.

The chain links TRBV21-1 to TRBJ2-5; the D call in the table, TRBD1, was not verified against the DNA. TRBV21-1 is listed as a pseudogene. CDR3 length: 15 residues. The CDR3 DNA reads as TGTGCCAGCAGCAAAGAAGGGGGAGTCCTGGAGACCCAGTACTTC. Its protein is CASSKEGGVLETQYF.

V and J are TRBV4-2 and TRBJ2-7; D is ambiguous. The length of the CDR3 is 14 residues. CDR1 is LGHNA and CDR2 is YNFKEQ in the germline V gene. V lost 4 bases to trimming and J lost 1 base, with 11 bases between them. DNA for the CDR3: TGTGCCAGCAGCCCAGCAGGCCCTTCCTACGAGCAGTACTTC. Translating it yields CASSPAGPSYEQYF.